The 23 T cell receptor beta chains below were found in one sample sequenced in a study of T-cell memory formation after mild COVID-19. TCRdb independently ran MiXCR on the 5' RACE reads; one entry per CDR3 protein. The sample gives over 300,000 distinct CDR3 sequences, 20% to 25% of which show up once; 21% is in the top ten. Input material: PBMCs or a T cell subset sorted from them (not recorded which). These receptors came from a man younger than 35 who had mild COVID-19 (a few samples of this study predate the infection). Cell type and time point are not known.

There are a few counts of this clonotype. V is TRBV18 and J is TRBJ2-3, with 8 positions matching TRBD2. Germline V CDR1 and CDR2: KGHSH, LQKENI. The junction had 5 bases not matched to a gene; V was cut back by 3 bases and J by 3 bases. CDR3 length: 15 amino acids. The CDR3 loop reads CASSPLSGGTDTQYF. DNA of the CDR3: TGTGCCAGCTCACCTCTAAGCGGGGGAACAGATACGCAGTATTTT.

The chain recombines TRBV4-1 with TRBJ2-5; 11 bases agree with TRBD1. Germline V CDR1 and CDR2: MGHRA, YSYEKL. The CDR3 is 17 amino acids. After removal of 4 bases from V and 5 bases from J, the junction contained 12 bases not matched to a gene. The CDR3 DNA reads TGCGCCAGCAGCCCCCATGCTGGACAGGGGGCTTTGGAGACCCAGTACTTC. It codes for CASSPHAGQGALETQYF.

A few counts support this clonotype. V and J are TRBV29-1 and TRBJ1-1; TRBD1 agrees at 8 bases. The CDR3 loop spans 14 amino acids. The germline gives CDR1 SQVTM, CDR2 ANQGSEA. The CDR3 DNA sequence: TGCAGTTCCGTCAGCGCAGGGGGCGACACTGAAGCTTTCTTT. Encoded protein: CSSVSAGGDTEAFF. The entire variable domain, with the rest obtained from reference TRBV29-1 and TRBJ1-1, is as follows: SAVISQKPSRDICQRGTSLTIQCQVDSQVTMMFWYRQQPGQSLTLIATANQGSEATYESGFVIDKFPISRPNLTFSTLTVSNMSPEDSSIYLCSSVSAGGDTEAFFGQGTRLTVV.

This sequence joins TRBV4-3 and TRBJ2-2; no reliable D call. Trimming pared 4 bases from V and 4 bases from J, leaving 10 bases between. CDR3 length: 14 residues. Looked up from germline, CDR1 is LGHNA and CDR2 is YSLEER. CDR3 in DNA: TGCGCCAGCAGCCGCTACGCTGTCACCGGGGAGCTGTTTTTT. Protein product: CASSRYAVTGELFF.

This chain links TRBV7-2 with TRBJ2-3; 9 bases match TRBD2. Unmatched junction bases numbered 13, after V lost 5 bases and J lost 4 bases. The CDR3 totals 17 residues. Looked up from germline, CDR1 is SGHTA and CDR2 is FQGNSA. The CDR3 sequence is CASSPHPVAGEADTQYF. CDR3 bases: TGTGCCAGCAGCCCGCACCCGGTAGCGGGGGAAGCAGATACGCAGTATTTT.

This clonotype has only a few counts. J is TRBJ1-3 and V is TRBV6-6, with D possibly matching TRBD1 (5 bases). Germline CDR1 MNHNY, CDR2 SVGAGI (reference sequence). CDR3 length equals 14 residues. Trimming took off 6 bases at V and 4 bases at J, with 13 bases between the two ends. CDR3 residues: CASSPRVSGNTIYF. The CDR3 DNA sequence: TGTGCCAGCAGCCCCAGGGTTTCAGGAAACACCATATATTTT.

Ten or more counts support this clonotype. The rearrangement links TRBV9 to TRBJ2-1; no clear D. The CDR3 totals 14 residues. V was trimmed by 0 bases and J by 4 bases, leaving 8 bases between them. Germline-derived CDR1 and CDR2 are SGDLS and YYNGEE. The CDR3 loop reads CASSVDPVYNEQFF. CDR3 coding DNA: TGTGCCAGCAGCGTAGATCCGGTTTACAATGAGCAGTTCTTC.

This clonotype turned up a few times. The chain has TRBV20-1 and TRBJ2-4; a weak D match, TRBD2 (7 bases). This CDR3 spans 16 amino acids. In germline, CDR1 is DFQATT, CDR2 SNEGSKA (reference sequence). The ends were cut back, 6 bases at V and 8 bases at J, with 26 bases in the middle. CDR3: CSASRGRGRGVDIQYF. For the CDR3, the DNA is TGCAGTGCCTCGCGAGGGCGGGGGCGCGGGGTAGACATTCAGTACTTC.

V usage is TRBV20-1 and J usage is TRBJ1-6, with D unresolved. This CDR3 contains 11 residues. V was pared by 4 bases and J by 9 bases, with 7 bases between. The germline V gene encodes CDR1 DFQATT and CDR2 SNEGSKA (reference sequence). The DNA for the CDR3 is TGCAGTGCTACTCGTGGTTCACCCCTCCACTTT. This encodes CSATRGSPLHF.

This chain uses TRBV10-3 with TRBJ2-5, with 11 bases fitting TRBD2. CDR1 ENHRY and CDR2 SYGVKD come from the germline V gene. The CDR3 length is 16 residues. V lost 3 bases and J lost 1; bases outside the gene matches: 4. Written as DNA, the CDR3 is TGTGCCATCAGTGAACTAGCGGGGGACGTCCAAGAGACCCAGTACTTC. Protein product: CAISELAGDVQETQYF.

The chain's CDR3 is CASSRDWTEAFF. CDR3 DNA: TGTGCCAGCAGCCGGGACTGGACTGAAGCTTTCTTT. The rearrangement links TRBV5-6 to TRBJ1-1; the D gene is possibly TRBD1 (5 bases). V shed 4 bases and J shed 5 bases, with 9 bases lying between them. Germline lookup yields CDR1 SGHDT and CDR2 YYEEEE. The CDR3 has 12 amino acids.

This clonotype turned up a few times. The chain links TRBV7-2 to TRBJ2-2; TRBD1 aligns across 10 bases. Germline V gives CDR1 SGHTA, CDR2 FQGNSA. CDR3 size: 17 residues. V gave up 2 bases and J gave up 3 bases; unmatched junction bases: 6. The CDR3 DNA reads TGTGCCAGCAGCTTATTTTTGGGACAGGGGTACACCGGGGAGCTGTTTTTT. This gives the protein CASSLFLGQGYTGELFF.

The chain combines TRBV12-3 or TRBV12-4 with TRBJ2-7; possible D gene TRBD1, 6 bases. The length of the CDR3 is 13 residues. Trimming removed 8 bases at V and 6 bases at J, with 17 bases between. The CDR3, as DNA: TGTGCCAGCTCCAGGGGTGGATCGCTCGAGCAGTACGTC. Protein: CASSRGGSLEQYV.

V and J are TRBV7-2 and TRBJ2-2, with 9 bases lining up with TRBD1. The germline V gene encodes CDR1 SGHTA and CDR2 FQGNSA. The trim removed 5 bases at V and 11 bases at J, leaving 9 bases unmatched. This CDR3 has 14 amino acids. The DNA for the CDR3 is TGTGCCAGCAGCCCTGGGACAGGGAAGGGAGAGCTGTTTTTT. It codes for CASSPGTGKGELFF.

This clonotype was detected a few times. CDR3 sequence: CASRPWRGGLYQETQYF. The CDR3, as DNA: TGCGCCAGCAGGCCTTGGCGGGGGGGCCTCTACCAAGAGACCCAGTACTTC. The chain carries TRBV5-1 and TRBJ2-5; 9 nucleotides match TRBD2. The CDR3 covers 17 residues. The trim removed 5 bases at V and 0 bases at J, leaving 11 bases unmatched. Germline CDR1 and CDR2: SGHRS and YFSETQ.

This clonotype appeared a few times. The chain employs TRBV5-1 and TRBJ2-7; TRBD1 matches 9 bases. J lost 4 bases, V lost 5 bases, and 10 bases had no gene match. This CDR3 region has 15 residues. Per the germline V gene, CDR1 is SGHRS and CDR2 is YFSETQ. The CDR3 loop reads CASSSAPGQGYEQYF. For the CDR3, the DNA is TGCGCCAGCAGTTCAGCTCCGGGACAGGGTTACGAGCAGTACTTC.

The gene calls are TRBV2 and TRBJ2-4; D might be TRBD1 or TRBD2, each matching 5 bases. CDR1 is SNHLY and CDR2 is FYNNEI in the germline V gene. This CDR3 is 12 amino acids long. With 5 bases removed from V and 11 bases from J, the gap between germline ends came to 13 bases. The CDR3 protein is CASSLQPGLQYF. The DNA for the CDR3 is TGTGCCAGCAGTCTCCAGCCGGGACTTCAGTACTTC.

CDR3 in DNA: TGTGCCAGCAGCGTAGCAACGTTGCGGGGGGGCGAAGATACGCAGTATTTT. The encoded protein is CASSVATLRGGEDTQYF. This chain links TRBV9 with TRBJ2-3; 9 bases map to TRBD2. V was pared by 0 bases and J by 5 bases, with 10 bases of the junction left unmatched. There are 17 residues in the CDR3. Germline V CDR1 and CDR2: SGDLS, YYNGEE.

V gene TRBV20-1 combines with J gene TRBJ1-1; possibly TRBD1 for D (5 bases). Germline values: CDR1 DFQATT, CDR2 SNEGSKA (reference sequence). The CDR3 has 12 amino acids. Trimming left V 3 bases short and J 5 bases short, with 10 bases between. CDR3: CSARHGGTEAFF. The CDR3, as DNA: TGCAGTGCTAGGCATGGGGGAACTGAAGCTTTCTTT.

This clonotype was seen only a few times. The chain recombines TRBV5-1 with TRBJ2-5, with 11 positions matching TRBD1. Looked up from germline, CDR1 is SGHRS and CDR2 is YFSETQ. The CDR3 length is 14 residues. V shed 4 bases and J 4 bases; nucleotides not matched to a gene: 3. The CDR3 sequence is CASSEGQGVETQYF. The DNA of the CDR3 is TGCGCCAGCAGCGAGGGACAGGGGGTAGAGACCCAGTACTTC.

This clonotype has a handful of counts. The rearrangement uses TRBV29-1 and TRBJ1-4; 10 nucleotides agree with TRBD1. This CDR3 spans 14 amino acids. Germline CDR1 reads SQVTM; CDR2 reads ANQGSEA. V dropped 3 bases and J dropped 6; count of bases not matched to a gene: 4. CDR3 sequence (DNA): TGCAGCGTTGACGAAGGACAGGGGGATGAAAAACTGTTTTTT. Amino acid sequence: CSVDEGQGDEKLFF.

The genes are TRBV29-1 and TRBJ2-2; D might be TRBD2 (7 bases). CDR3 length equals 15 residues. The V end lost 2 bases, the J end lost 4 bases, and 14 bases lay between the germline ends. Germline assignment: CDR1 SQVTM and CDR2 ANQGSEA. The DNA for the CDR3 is TGCAGCGTTGAATTTCGCGCGGGGGCCACCGGGGAGCTGTTTTTT. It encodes CSVEFRAGATGELFF.

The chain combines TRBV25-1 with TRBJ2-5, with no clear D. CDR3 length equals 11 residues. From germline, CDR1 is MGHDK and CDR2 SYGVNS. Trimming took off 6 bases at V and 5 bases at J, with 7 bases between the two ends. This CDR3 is CASRVSETQYF. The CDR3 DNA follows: TGTGCCAGCAGGGTGTCTGAGACCCAGTACTTC.